Below are 32 T cell receptor beta chains sequenced from a single sample in a study of CD8 T cells in ankylosing spondylitis. TCRdb independently ran MiXCR on the 5' RACE reads; one entry per CDR3 protein. Of roughly 230,000 distinct CDR3 sequences in the sample, over 15% were seen once. The specimen sequenced was blood, either unsorted or a sorted T cell fraction (not recorded which). These receptors came from a male donor with ankylosing spondylitis or in good health (not recorded which).

CDR3 sequence reads: CASSLAPSRGEKLFF. The CDR3 nucleotides read TGTGCCAGCAGCTTAGCGCCTTCTCGGGGTGAAAAACTGTTTTTT. The chain employs TRBV7-6 and TRBJ1-4; D is unclear. The CDR3 consists of 15 residues. Germline assignment: CDR1 SGHVS and CDR2 FNYEAQ. Trimming stripped 0 bases from V and 7 bases from J, with 12 bases between.

This clonotype showed up many times. The chain employs TRBV4-3 and TRBJ2-2; D is ambiguous. Between the trimmed V and J ends, which lost 0 bases and 6 bases, there was a span of 11 bases. The length of the CDR3 is 15 residues. Germline values: CDR1 LGHNA, CDR2 YSLEER. Here the CDR3 reads CASSQDYPSPGELFF. Written as DNA, the CDR3 is TGCGCCAGCAGCCAAGACTATCCGTCCCCCGGGGAGCTGTTTTTT.

This clonotype was detected a few times. The chain carries TRBV29-1 and TRBJ2-7; no clear D gene. CDR3 length: 14 residues. Germline V gene lookup returns CDR1 SQVTM and CDR2 ANQGSEA. Trimming shortened V by 4 bases and J by 2 bases, and 15 bases separated the two germline ends. CDR3 sequence: CSVVGHRAPYEQYF. CDR3 sequence (DNA): TGCAGCGTTGTAGGCCACCGGGCACCCTACGAGCAGTACTTC.

The J gene is TRBJ1-2, the V gene TRBV4-1, with a possible D match to TRBD1 (6 bases). V gave up 1 base and J gave up 4 bases, with 10 bases separating them. From germline, CDR1 is MGHRA and CDR2 YSYEKL. This CDR3 has 14 amino acids. The CDR3 spells CASSQVKGGYGYTF. Written as DNA, the CDR3 is TGCGCCAGCAGCCAAGTGAAAGGGGGCTATGGCTACACCTTC.

This clonotype was detected many times. The genes are TRBV6-2 or TRBV6-3 and TRBJ2-2; no firm D call. From germline, CDR1 is MNHEY and CDR2 SVGEGT. The CDR3 has 14 amino acids. Trimming took 4 bases from V and 2 from J, leaving 8 bases between them. For the CDR3, the DNA is TGTGCCAGCAGTTCGGTCGCAAACACCGGGGAGCTGTTTTTT. This codes for CASSSVANTGELFF.

This clonotype was counted at least ten times. This chain connects TRBV29-1 to TRBJ2-7; no reliable D call. This CDR3 is built from 11 residues. Trimming took off 4 bases at V and 0 bases at J, with 4 bases between the two ends. The V gene's germline CDR1 is SQVTM and CDR2 ANQGSEA. Here the CDR3 reads CSVGGSYEQYF. For the CDR3, the DNA is TGCAGCGTTGGGGGCTCCTACGAGCAGTACTTC.

The chain employs TRBV7-2 and TRBJ2-7; maybe TRBD2 (5 bases). The CDR3 is made up of 14 amino acids. CDR1 is SGHTA, CDR2 FQGNSA, per germline. V lost 4 bases to trimming and J lost 5 bases, with 15 bases between them. In DNA form, the CDR3 reads TGTGCCAGCAGCTCCCCTAATACTAGAGACGAGCAGTACTTC. Encoded protein: CASSSPNTRDEQYF.

The rearrangement links TRBV27 to TRBJ2-5; 8 nucleotides align to TRBD1. Per the germline V gene, CDR1 is MNHEY and CDR2 is SMNVEV (reference sequence). V shed 10 bases and J 0 bases; nucleotides not matched to a gene: 7. The CDR3 has 14 residues. The CDR3, as DNA: TGTGCCACTTCCACAGGGGGGTACCAAGAGACCCAGTACTTC. This codes for CATSTGGYQETQYF.

The sample holds many counts of this clonotype. V and J are TRBV29-1 and TRBJ2-5; TRBD1 matches at 7 bases. Germline CDR1 SQVTM, CDR2 ANQGSEA. The CDR3 totals 14 residues. Trimming took 4 bases from V and 2 from J; bases not matched to a gene: 7. CDR3 sequence: CSVVEGTVQETQYF. As DNA, the CDR3 is TGCAGCGTTGTCGAGGGGACAGTACAAGAGACCCAGTACTTC.

This clonotype was found a few times. V and J are TRBV7-2 and TRBJ2-1; perhaps D is TRBD1 or TRBD2 (6 bases each). The CDR3 length is 15 residues. V gave up 2 bases and J gave up 5 bases, with 13 bases separating them. The germline gives CDR1 SGHTA, CDR2 FQGNSA. The CDR3 DNA sequence: TGTGCCAGCAGCTTACTACAGGGACTCAACAATGAGCAGTTCTTC. Translated, it gives CASSLLQGLNNEQFF.

This clonotype was found a few times. V and J are TRBV10-1 and TRBJ2-3, with TRBD1 matching 8 bases. This CDR3 is built from 15 residues. Germline values: CDR1 WNHNN, CDR2 SYGVQD (reference sequence). Trimming took 9 bases from V and 6 from J; bases not matched to a gene: 14. This chain's CDR3 is CARRTDREARDTQYF. The CDR3 region has the DNA TGCGCCAGACGAACGGACAGGGAAGCGCGGGATACGCAGTATTTT.

This clonotype was seen more than once but under ten times. The chain carries TRBV7-3 and TRBJ2-2; a weak D match, TRBD1 (5 bases). Germline V gene sequence: CDR1 SGHTA, CDR2 FQGTGA. The CDR3 extends over 17 amino acids. V was clipped by 0 bases and J by 1 base, with 12 bases between them. CDR3 loop: CASSLTVGQGNTGELFF. For the CDR3, the DNA is TGTGCCAGCAGCTTAACTGTTGGGCAGGGGAACACCGGGGAGCTGTTTTTT.

This clonotype was detected only a few times. The chain employs TRBV11-2 and TRBJ2-1, with 11 positions matching TRBD2. The CDR3 runs 17 residues. Germline V gives CDR1 SGHAT, CDR2 FQNNGV. J gave up 5 bases and V 4 bases, and 10 bases lay outside the gene matches. The CDR3 bases are TGTGCCAGCAGCTACCGACTAGCGGGAACGGTCGACAATGAGCAGTTCTTC. This sequence encodes CASSYRLAGTVDNEQFF.

J is TRBJ2-1 and V is TRBV7-9, with TRBD1 matching over 7 bases. The CDR3 is made up of 16 amino acids. Germline values: CDR1 SEHNR, CDR2 FQNEAQ (reference sequence). V gave up 5 bases and J gave up 8 bases; unmatched junction bases: 15. The CDR3 region is CASSAWTGGNGDEQFF. The CDR3 DNA sequence: TGTGCCAGCAGCGCCTGGACAGGCGGTAATGGGGATGAGCAGTTCTTC. Using reference TRBV7-9 and TRBJ2-1 for the parts outside the CDR3, the full variable domain is DTGVSQNPRHKITKRGQNVTFRCDPISEHNRLYWYRQTLGQGPEFLTYFQNEAQLEKSRLLSDRFSAERPKGSFSTLEIQRTEQGDSAMYLCASSAWTGGNGDEQFFGPGTRLTVL.

This clonotype was seen a handful of times. The chain joins TRBV12-3 or TRBV12-4 to TRBJ1-2, with TRBD1 as a possible D gene (6 bases). Trimming cost V 4 bases and J 3 bases, with 12 bases left between them. The CDR3 consists of 14 residues. The CDR3 here is CASSSNRDDYGYTF. The CDR3 DNA sequence: TGTGCCAGCAGTTCTAACAGGGATGACTATGGCTACACCTTC.

The gene calls are TRBV20-1 and TRBJ2-1; 8 nucleotides align to TRBD2. Germline V lookup: CDR1 DFQATT, CDR2 SNEGSKA (reference sequence). The length of the CDR3 is 17 residues. CDR3 sequence reads: CCARPLAGGLGGDEQFF. The CDR3 DNA follows: TGCTGCGCTAGACCTCTAGCGGGTGGCCTCGGAGGGGATGAGCAGTTCTTC.

This clonotype was observed at least ten times. This sequence joins TRBV12-3 or TRBV12-4 and TRBJ2-5, with 8 nucleotides matching TRBD1. The J segment lost 3 bases and the V segment lost 2 bases, leaving 2 bases of the junction unmatched. The CDR3 loop spans 14 amino acids. The CDR3 DNA reads TGTGCCAGCAGTTTATGGGACAGGAAAGAGACCCAGTACTTC. It is translated as CASSLWDRKETQYF.

The rearrangement uses TRBV7-9 and TRBJ1-5; no clear D gene. V lost 4 bases to trimming and J lost 0 bases, with 10 bases between them. The CDR3 has 15 residues. The germline V gene encodes CDR1 SEHNR and CDR2 FQNEAQ (reference sequence). In DNA, the CDR3 is TGTGCCAGCAGCTCCGACACGAATAGCAATCAGCCCCAGCATTTT. The encoded protein is CASSSDTNSNQPQHF. Combining the CDR3 with reference TRBV7-9 and TRBJ1-5 gives the whole variable domain DTGVSQNPRHKITKRGQNVTFRCDPISEHNRLYWYRQTLGQGPEFLTYFQNEAQLEKSRLLSDRFSAERPKGSFSTLEIQRTEQGDSAMYLCASSSDTNSNQPQHFGDGTRLSIL.

V and J are TRBV7-9 and TRBJ2-7; 8 bases agree with TRBD1. Per germline, CDR1 SEHNR and CDR2 FQNEAQ (reference sequence). The V segment lost 4 bases and the J segment 0 bases; nucleotides outside the gene matches: 8. This CDR3 is built from 16 residues. CDR3 amino acids: CASSSRTGPSSYEQYF. Written as DNA, the CDR3 is TGTGCCAGCAGCTCCCGGACAGGGCCCTCCTCCTACGAGCAGTACTTC.

In this sample, this clonotype turned up a few times. The chain carries TRBV9 and TRBJ2-1; D not certain. V gave up 0 bases and J gave up 7 bases, with 17 bases separating them. Per the germline V gene, CDR1 is SGDLS and CDR2 is YYNGEE. The CDR3 consists of 16 residues. In nucleotides, the CDR3 is TGTGCCAGCAGCGTAGGAAAGTCGGTAGTCTTAAATGAGCAGTTCTTC. Amino acids: CASSVGKSVVLNEQFF.

This clonotype has only a few counts. The chain recombines TRBV27 with TRBJ2-1; TRBD1 aligns across 8 bases. V dropped 6 bases and J dropped 8; count of bases not matched to a gene: 9. Germline CDR1 reads MNHEY; CDR2 reads SMNVEV (reference sequence). The CDR3 covers 14 residues. For the CDR3, the DNA is TGTGCCAGCAGCCCCGGACAGGGCAGGTATGAGCAGTTCTTC. Amino acid sequence: CASSPGQGRYEQFF.

V usage is TRBV7-9 and J usage is TRBJ2-7, with D unresolved. Trimming cost V 5 bases and J 0 bases, with 11 bases left between them. The length of the CDR3 is 14 residues. CDR1 SEHNR and CDR2 FQNEAQ come from the germline V gene (reference sequence). DNA for the CDR3: TGTGCCAGCAGCGCTCGGAGCAACTCCTACGAGCAGTACTTC. Residues: CASSARSNSYEQYF.

This clonotype was detected many times. The chain couples TRBV7-3 to TRBJ2-3; 9 bases are shared with TRBD1. Germline assignment: CDR1 SGHTA and CDR2 FQGTGA. The CDR3 is 16 residues long. V gave up 3 bases and J gave up 0 bases; unmatched junction bases: 4. In DNA form, the CDR3 reads TGTGCCAGCAGCTTGTCCGGGACAGGGAGCACAGATACGCAGTATTTT. This sequence encodes CASSLSGTGSTDTQYF.

This sequence joins TRBV4-1 and TRBJ2-3; D gene unclear. Germline assignment: CDR1 MGHRA and CDR2 YSYEKL. This CDR3 contains 11 residues. Trimming left V 2 bases short and J 7 bases short, with 4 bases between. In DNA, the CDR3 is TGCGCCAGCAGCCAAATGAATACGCAGTATTTT. Translation: CASSQMNTQYF.

This clonotype was observed a few times. The CDR3 region is CASSEAQGAGELFF. Written as DNA, the CDR3 is TGTGCCAGCAGTGAAGCCCAAGGGGCCGGGGAGCTGTTTTTT. V and J are TRBV6-1 and TRBJ2-2; D perhaps matches TRBD1 (5 bases). The ends were cut back, 0 bases at V and 6 bases at J, with 8 bases in the middle. The germline CDR1 and CDR2 sequences are MNHNS and SASEGT. The CDR3 length is 14 residues.

This clonotype was found many times. This chain uses TRBV29-1 with TRBJ2-1; 10 nucleotides match TRBD2. This CDR3 has 13 residues. Germline V gene data show CDR1 as SQVTM and CDR2 as ANQGSEA. With 8 bases clipped from V and 7 bases from J, the junction kept 8 bases outside the gene matches. CDR3 in amino acids: CSLILAGKNEQFF. CDR3 DNA: TGCAGCCTAATACTAGCGGGAAAAAATGAGCAGTTCTTC.

The chain joins TRBV20-1 to TRBJ2-7; 7 positions match TRBD1. Germline CDR1 and CDR2: DFQATT and SNEGSKA (reference sequence). The J segment lost 3 bases and the V segment lost 6 bases, leaving 8 bases of the junction unmatched. CDR3 length: 13 residues. The CDR3 protein is CSASGRGLYEQYF. The CDR3 DNA is TGCAGTGCGTCGGGTAGGGGGCTCTACGAGCAGTACTTC.

CDR3 sequence (DNA): TGCGCCAGCAGTGAGGATCTTAGGGAGCAGTACTTC. Its protein is CASSEDLREQYF. The gene calls are TRBV10-2 and TRBJ2-7; no firm D call. There are 12 residues in the CDR3. Trimming removed 2 bases at V and 7 bases at J, with 9 bases between. CDR1 WSHSY and CDR2 SAAADI come from the germline V gene.

This chain joins TRBV4-2 and TRBJ2-6; D is unresolved. Germline V gene sequence: CDR1 LGHNA, CDR2 YNFKEQ. Trimming removed 0 bases from V and 4 bases from J, with 10 bases in between. This CDR3 has 16 amino acids. The CDR3 spells CASSQDVMVGANVLTF. In nucleotides, the CDR3 is TGTGCCAGCAGCCAAGATGTAATGGTGGGGGCCAACGTCCTGACTTTC.

This chain links TRBV6-5 with TRBJ1-2; D is undetermined. CDR3 size: 16 residues. CDR1 and CDR2 from the germline V gene are MNHEY and SVGAGI. V was cut by 2 bases and J by 3 bases, with 16 bases left in between. The DNA for the CDR3 is TGTGCCAGCAGTTACGTGAACGCTGCGAGTGACTATGGCTACACCTTC. Protein sequence: CASSYVNAASDYGYTF.

V is TRBV12-3 or TRBV12-4 and J is TRBJ2-3; 14 nucleotides match TRBD2. The CDR3 has 17 residues. V lost 3 bases and J lost 5; bases outside the gene matches: 7. Here the CDR3 DNA reads TGTGCCAGCAGTTTGGGACTAGCGGGAGATGGGGGAGATACGCAGTATTTT. It encodes CASSLGLAGDGGDTQYF.

This clonotype has just a few counts. This rearrangement joins TRBV5-5 to TRBJ1-1; TRBD1 might be the D (5 bases). The V end lost 6 bases, the J end lost 5 bases, and 11 bases lay between the germline ends. Germline CDR1 is SGHKS and CDR2 is YYEKEE (reference sequence). This CDR3 comprises 12 residues. In nucleotides, the CDR3 is TGTGCCAGCACCACCGGGGGGACTGAAGCTTTCTTT. Its protein product is CASTTGGTEAFF.